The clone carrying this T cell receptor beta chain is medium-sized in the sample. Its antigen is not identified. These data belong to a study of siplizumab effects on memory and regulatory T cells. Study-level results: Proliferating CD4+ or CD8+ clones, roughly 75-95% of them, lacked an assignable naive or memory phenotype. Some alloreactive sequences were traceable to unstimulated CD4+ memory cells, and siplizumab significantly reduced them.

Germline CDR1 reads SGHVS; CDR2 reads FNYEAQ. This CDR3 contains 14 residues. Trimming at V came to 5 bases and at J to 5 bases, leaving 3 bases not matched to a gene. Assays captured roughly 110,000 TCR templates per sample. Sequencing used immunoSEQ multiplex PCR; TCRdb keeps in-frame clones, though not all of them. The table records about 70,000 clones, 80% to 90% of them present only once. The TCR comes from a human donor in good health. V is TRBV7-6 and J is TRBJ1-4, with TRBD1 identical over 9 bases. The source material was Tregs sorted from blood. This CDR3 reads CASSRQGVNEKLFF. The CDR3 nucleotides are TGTGCCAGCAGCCGACAGGGGGTAAATGAAAAACTGTTTTTT.